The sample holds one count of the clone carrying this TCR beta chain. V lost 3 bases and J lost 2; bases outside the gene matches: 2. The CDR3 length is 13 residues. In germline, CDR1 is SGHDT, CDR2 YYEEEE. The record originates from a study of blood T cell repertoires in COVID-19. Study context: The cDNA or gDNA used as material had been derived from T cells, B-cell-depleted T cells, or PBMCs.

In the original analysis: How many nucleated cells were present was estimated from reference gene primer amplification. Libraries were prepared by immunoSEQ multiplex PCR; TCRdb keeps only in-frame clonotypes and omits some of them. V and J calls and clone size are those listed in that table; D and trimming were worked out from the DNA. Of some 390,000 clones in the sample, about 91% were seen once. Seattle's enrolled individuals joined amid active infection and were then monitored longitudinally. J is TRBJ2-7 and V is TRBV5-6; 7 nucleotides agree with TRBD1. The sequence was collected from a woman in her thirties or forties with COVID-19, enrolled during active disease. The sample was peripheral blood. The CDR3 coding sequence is TGTGCCAGCAGCTCCGGGACAGCCTACGAGCAGTACTTC. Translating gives CASSSGTAYEQYF.